This entry concerns a single T cell receptor (beta chain). The antigen remains undetermined. These data are taken from a study of T cell responses to AZD1222 COVID-19 vaccine. CDR1 is GTSNPN and CDR2 is SVGIG in the germline V gene (reference sequence). The CDR3 extends over 22 amino acids. Trimming cost V 0 bases and J 5 bases, with 32 bases left between them. Overall study findings and caveats: Researchers report vaccine-associated CD4 TCRs spanning spike, with dominance at 160-218 and 743-854. Seropositivity was recorded at baseline in only six AZD1222 recipients.

Sequenced by immunoSEQ multiplex PCR; TCRdb stores in-frame clones only, minus some. The data show about 160,000 clones, with around 94% seen just once and 1.3% held by the top ten. The clonotype originates from an adult in good health. The specimen comprised peripheral blood, sampled on day 0 of AZD1222 vaccination. This chain joins TRBV30 and TRBJ1-6; D perhaps matches TRBD1 (5 bases). The CDR3 spells CAWSVSFSSGSWGDGDNSPLHF. The CDR3 nucleotides read TGTGCCTGGAGTGTTTCGTTTTCGTCCGGGTCGTGGGGCGACGGAGATAATTCACCCCTCCACTTT. Full variable domain (missing parts from reference TRBV30 and TRBJ1-6): SQTIHQWPATLVQPVGSPLSLECTVEGTSNPNLYWYRQAAGRGLQLLFYSVGIGQISSEVPQNLSASRPQDRQFILSSKKLLLSDSGFYLCAWSVSFSSGSWGDGDNSPLHFGNGTRLTVT.